A selection of T cell receptor beta chains follows, all from one sample in a study of post-analysis software for immune sequencing data. TCRdb used MiXCR to reprocess the PCR reads, holding one entry per CDR3 protein. The table includes roughly 620,000 distinct CDR3 sequences, about 40% detected once. Sequences were obtained from blood. These receptors all stem from a girl under 18 with multiple sclerosis. Each CDR3 is given with its conserved first and last residue. Each record gives: D gene, J gene, V gene, clone size, CDR3 protein, CDR3 DNA. D genes are given only for firm matches. A row's size may be missing; if present it is once, few, many or a size class.

>NA|TRBJ1-5|TRBV6-6|NA
CASSYGQTSQPQHF
TGTGCCAGCAGTTATGGGCAGACGAGTCAGCCCCAGCATTTT
>NA|TRBJ2-5|TRBV7-2|NA
CASSLPTEETQYF
TGTGCCAGCAGCTTACCGACAGAAGAGACCCAGTACTTC
>NA|TRBJ2-1|TRBV9|NA
CASSPQGGGYNEQFF
TGTGCCAGCAGCCCCCAGGGAGGGGGGTACAATGAGCAGTTCTTC
>TRBD2|TRBJ2-7|TRBV28|NA
CASRGSGRDEQYF
TGTGCCAGCAGGGGGAGCGGGAGAGATGAGCAGTACTTC
>TRBD1|TRBJ1-2|TRBV6-5|NA
CASSYSRTGGRGGYTF
TGTGCCAGCAGTTACTCTAGGACAGGGGGCCGGGGAGGCTACACCTTC
>NA|TRBJ1-2|TRBV5-1|NA
CASTDGYGYTF
TGCGCCAGCACCGATGGTTATGGCTACACCTTC
>TRBD1|TRBJ2-6|TRBV5-6|NA
CASSWTGSGANVLTF
TGTGCCAGCAGTTGGACAGGCTCTGGGGCCAACGTCCTGACTTTC
>NA|TRBJ2-1|TRBV29-1|NA
CSVVFSNVQFF
TGCAGCGTCGTCTTTAGTAATGTGCAGTTCTTC
>NA|TRBJ2-7|TRBV29-1|many
CSGEQGGEQYF
TGCAGCGGAGAGCAGGGGGGCGAGCAGTACTTC
>TRBD2|TRBJ2-1|TRBV5-1|few
CASTIAGGTDNEQFF
TGCGCCAGCACCATAGCGGGGGGTACAGACAATGAGCAGTTCTTC
>TRBD1|TRBJ2-6|TRBV7-6|NA
CASSHKAGTGISGANVLTF
TGTGCCAGCAGCCACAAGGCCGGGACAGGGATCTCTGGGGCCAACGTCCTGACTTTC
>TRBD1|TRBJ1-5|TRBV4-2|NA
CASSQTDRTNQPQHF
TGTGCCAGCAGCCAGACGGACAGGACTAATCAGCCCCAGCATTTT
>NA|TRBJ2-7|TRBV7-9|many
CASSRDTSYEQYF
TGCGCCAGCAGCCGGGACACTTCCTACGAGCAGTACTTC
>TRBD2|TRBJ2-3|TRBV5-4|few
CASSPVGGDTQYF
TGTGCCAGCAGCCCTGTCGGGGGGGATACGCAGTATTTT
>TRBD1|TRBJ1-1|TRBV2|NA
CASNLQGDTEAFF
TGTGCCAGCAACCTACAGGGGGACACTGAAGCTTTCTTT
>TRBD2|TRBJ2-5|TRBV20-1|NA
CSARALTSMGTQYF
TGCAGTGCTAGAGCCCTGACTAGCATGGGGACCCAGTACTTC
>TRBD2|TRBJ2-1|TRBV20-1|NA
CSASTSGSGKQFF
TGCAGTGCTTCTACTAGCGGGAGTGGCAAGCAGTTCTTC
>NA|TRBJ1-2|TRBV27|NA
CASRPPDVYGYTF
TGTGCCAGCAGGCCCCCCGACGTCTATGGCTACACCTTC
>NA|TRBJ2-6|TRBV24-1|NA
CATSGGGAFSGANVLTF
TGTGCCACCAGCGGCGGGGGCGCTTTCTCTGGGGCCAACGTCCTGACTTTC
>NA|TRBJ2-7|TRBV29-1|NA
CSVESDGYEQYF
TGCAGCGTTGAATCTGACGGGTACGAGCAGTACTTC
>NA|TRBJ2-5|TRBV29-1|NA
CTYQTGETQYF
TGCACCTATCAGACGGGAGAGACCCAGTACTTC